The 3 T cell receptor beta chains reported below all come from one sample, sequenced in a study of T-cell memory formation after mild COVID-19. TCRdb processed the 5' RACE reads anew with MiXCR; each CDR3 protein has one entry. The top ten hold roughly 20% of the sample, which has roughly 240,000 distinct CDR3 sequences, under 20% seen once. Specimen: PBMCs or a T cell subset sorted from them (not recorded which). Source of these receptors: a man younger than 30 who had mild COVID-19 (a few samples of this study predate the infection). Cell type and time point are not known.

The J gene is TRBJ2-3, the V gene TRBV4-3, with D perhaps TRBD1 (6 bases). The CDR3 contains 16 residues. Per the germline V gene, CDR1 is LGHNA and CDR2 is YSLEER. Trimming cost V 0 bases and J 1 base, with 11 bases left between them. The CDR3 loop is CASSQDEGVGTDTQYF. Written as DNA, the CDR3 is TGCGCCAGCAGCCAAGACGAGGGGGTCGGCACAGATACGCAGTATTTT.

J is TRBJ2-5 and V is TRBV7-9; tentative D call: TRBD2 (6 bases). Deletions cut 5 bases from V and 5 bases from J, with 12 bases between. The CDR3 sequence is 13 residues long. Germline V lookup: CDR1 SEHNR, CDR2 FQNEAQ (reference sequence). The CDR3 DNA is TGTGCCAGCAGCGTTGGCGGGGCCGAGACCCAGTACTTC. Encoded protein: CASSVGGAETQYF.

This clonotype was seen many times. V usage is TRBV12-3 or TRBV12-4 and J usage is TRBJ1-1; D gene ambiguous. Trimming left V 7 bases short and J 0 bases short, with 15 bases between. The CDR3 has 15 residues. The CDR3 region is CASTKGRHLNTEAFF. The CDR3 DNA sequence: TGTGCCAGCACCAAGGGCCGGCATCTGAACACTGAAGCTTTCTTT.